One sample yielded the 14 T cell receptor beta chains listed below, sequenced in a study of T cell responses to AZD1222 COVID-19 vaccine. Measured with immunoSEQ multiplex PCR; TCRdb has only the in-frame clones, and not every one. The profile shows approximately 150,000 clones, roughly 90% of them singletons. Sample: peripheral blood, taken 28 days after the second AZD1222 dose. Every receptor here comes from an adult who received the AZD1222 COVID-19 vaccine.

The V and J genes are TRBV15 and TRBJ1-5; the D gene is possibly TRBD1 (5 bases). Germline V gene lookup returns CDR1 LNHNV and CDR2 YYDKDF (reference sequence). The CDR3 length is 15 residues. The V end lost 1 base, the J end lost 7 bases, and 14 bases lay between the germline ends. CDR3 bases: TGTGCCACCAGCAGAGTGAGGGACCCTGGGCAGCCCCAGCATTTT. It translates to CATSRVRDPGQPQHF. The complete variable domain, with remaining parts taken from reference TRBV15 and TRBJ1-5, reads DAMVIQNPRYQVTQFGKPVTLSCSQTLNHNVMYWYQQKSSQAPKLLFHYYDKDFNNEADTPDNFQSRRPNTSFCFLDIRSPGLGDTAMYLCATSRVRDPGQPQHFGDGTRLSIL.

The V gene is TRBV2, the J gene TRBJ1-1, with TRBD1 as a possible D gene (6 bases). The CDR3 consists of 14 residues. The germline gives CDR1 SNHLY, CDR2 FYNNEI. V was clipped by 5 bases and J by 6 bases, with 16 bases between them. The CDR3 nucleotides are TGTGCCAGCAGTAATACAGGGAGGGGGGCTGAAGCTTTCTTT. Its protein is CASSNTGRGAEAFF.

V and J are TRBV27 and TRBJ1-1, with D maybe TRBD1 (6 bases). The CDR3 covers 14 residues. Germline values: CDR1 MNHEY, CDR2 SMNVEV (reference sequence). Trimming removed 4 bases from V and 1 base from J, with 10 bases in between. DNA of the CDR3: TGTGCCAGCAGTTCGAGGGGGGGGAACACTGAAGCTTTCTTT. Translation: CASSSRGGNTEAFF.

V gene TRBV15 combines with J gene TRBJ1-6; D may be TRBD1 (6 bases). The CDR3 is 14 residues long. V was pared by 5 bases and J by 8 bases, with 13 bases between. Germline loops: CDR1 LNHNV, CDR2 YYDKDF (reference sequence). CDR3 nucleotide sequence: TGTGCCACCAGCGCCAAGAGGGGGGATTCACCCCTCCACTTT. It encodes CATSAKRGDSPLHF.

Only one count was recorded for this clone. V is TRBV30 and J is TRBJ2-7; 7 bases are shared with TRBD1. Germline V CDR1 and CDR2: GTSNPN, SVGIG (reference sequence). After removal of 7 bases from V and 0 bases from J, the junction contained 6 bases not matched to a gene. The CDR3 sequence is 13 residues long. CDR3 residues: CALGGAPSYEQYF. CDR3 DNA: TGTGCCTTAGGGGGCGCGCCCTCCTACGAGCAGTACTTC.

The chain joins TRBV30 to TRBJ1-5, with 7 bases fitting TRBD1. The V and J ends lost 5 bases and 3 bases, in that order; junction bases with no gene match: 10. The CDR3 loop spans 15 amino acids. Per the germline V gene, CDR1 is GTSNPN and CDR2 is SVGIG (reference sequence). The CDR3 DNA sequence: TGTGCCTGGGAGTCCGGGACAGCTTCCAATCAGCCCCAGCATTTT. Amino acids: CAWESGTASNQPQHF.

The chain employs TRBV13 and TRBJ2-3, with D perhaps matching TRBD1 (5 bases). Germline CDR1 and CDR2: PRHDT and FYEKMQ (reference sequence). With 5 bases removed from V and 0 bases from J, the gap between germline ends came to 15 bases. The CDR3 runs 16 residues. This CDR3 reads CASSKQTVPSTDTQYF. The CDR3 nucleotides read TGTGCCAGCAGCAAACAGACAGTCCCTAGCACAGATACGCAGTATTTT.

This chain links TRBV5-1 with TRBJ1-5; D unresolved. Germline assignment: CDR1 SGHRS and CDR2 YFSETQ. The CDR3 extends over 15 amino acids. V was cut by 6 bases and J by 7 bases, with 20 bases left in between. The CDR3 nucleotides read TGCGCCAGCAACCCCGAGCCTTTAATAGGGCAGCCCCAGCATTTT. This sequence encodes CASNPEPLIGQPQHF.

The chain's CDR3 is CASKSQSGGVTYNEQFF. CDR3 bases: TGTGCCAGCAAGTCCCAGAGCGGGGGGGTAACTTACAATGAGCAGTTCTTC. The V and J genes are TRBV2 and TRBJ2-1, with 10 bases fitting TRBD2. Germline loops: CDR1 SNHLY, CDR2 FYNNEI. V lost 7 bases and J lost 4; bases outside the gene matches: 13. The CDR3 totals 17 residues.

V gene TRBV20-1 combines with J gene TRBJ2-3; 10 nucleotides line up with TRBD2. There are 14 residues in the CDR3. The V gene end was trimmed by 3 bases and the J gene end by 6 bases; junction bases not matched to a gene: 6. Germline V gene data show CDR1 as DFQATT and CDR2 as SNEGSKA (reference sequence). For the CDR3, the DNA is TGCAGTGCTAGTGCAGCGGGGGGGAGGGATACGCAGTATTTT. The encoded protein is CSASAAGGRDTQYF.

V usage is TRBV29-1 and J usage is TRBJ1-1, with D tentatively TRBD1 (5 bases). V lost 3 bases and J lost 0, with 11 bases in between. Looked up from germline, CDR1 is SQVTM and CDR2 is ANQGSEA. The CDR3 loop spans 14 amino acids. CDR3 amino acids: CSVDKGRVNTEAFF. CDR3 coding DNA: TGCAGCGTTGACAAGGGGAGAGTGAACACTGAAGCTTTCTTT.

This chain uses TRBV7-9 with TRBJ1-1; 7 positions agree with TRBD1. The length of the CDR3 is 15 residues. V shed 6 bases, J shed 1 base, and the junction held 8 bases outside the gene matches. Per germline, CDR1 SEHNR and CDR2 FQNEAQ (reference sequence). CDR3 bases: TGTGCCAGCAGAGCCGGGACAGCGGGGAACACTGAAGCTTTCTTT. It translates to CASRAGTAGNTEAFF.

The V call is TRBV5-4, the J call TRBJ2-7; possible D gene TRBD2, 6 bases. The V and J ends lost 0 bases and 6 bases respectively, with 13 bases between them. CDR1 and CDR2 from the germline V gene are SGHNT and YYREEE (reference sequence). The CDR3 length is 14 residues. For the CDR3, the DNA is TGTGCCAGCAGCTTGGTAACAGCCGGGGGCGAGCAGTACTTC. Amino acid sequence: CASSLVTAGGEQYF.

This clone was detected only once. The CDR3 nucleotides are TGTGCCAGCAGGGAAGCGGGGGGGCCCCCCTCCTACAATGAGCAGTTCTTC. Protein: CASREAGGPPSYNEQFF. V gene TRBV25-1 combines with J gene TRBJ2-1, with 10 bases matching TRBD2. Looked up from germline, CDR1 is MGHDK and CDR2 is SYGVNS. This CDR3 contains 17 residues. Unmatched junction bases numbered 8, after V lost 6 bases and J lost 0 bases.